This T cell receptor (beta chain) was recovered during a study of cytomegalovirus exposure and HLA in healthy donors. About this clone: The antigen is undetermined.

The CDR3 is 17 amino acids. Germline lookup yields CDR1 SEHNR and CDR2 FQNEAQ (reference sequence). V dropped 7 bases and J dropped 3 bases, with 24 bases sitting between them. Study-wide results and caveats: Among CMV-associated TCR beta chains, most appeared HLA-restricted in a later analysis. A prior analysis recorded that most TCR beta V segments were productive about 90% or about 30% of the time. A list of 150 to 200 TCR beta chains associated with cytomegalovirus was given. Later on, an analysis tied approximately 17,000 TCR beta sequences to HLA alleles at 0.05 false discovery rate.

Amplification used 60 Vbeta primers and 13 Jbeta primers. Produced via immunoSEQ multiplex PCR; TCRdb's table is partial and in-frame only. In the table there are 60,000 to 100,000 clones, 78% of which are singletons. The sequence was collected from a male donor in good health and CMV-seropositive. Sequences were obtained from PBMCs. The genes are TRBV7-9 and TRBJ1-2; no firm D call. In DNA form, the CDR3 reads TGTGCCAGCATCCCAGAGGAGGCAGCTTGGGTGTACTATGGCTACACCTTC. The encoded protein is CASIPEEAAWVYYGYTF.